This TCR beta chain was sequenced in a study of CD8 T cells in ankylosing spondylitis. The CDR3 has 15 amino acids. With V trimmed by 2 bases and J by 3 bases, 4 bases remained unmatched. Germline V gives CDR1 MNHEY, CDR2 SMNVEV (reference sequence). Whole-study findings and limits: CD8+ by phenotype, disease-linked clones were relatively rare in peripheral blood. Before this, some motif variants had been reported in reactive arthritis synovial fluid and blood. Apparently characteristic of ankylosing spondylitis blood was a TCR beta motif (roughly eight highly homologous variants). Reports say disease-linked clones showed up significantly more in matched ankylosing spondylitis synovial fluid.

Concerning this clonotype: The antigen is unknown.

By quantitative 5'-RACE with molecular barcodes, the TCR beta libraries were made. TCRdb ran MiXCR on the 5' RACE reads and lists one entry per CDR3 protein. The repertoire consists of approximately 300,000 distinct CDR3 sequences, with less than 10% occurring once and the leading ten covering just over 14%. This TCR came from a male donor with ankylosing spondylitis. Input material: blood, either unsorted or a sorted T cell fraction (not recorded which). This chain connects TRBV27 to TRBJ2-7, with TRBD1 matching over 10 bases. The CDR3 here is CASSLRDRGGYEQYF. The DNA of the CDR3 is TGTGCCAGCAGTTTACGGGACAGGGGTGGCTACGAGCAGTACTTC.